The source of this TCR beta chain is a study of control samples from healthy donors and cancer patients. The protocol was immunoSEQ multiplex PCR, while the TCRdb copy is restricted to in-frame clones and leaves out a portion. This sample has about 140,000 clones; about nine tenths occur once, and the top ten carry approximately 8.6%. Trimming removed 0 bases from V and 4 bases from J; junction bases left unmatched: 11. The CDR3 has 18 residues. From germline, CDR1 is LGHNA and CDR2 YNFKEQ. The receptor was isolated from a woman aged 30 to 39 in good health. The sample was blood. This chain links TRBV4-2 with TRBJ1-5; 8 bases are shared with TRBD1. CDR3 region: CASSQDQVGTGLNQPQHF. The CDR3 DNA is TGTGCCAGCAGCCAAGATCAAGTAGGGACAGGTCTAAATCAGCCCCAGCATTTT.